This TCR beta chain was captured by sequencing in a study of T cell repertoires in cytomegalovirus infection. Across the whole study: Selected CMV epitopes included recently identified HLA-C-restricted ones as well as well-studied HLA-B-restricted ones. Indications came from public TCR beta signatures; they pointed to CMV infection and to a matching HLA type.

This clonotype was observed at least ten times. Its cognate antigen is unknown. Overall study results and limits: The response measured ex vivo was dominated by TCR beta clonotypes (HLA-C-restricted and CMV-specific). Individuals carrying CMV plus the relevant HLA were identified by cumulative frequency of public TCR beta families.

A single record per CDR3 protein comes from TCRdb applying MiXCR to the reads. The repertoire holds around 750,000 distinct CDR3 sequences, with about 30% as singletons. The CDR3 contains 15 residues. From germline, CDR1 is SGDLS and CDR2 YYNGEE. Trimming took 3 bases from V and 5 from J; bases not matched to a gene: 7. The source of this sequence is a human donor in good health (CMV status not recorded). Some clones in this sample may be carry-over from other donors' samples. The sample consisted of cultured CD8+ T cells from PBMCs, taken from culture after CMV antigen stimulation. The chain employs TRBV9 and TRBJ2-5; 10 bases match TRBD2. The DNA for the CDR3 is TGTGCCAGCAGCGAAGGGGGACTAGCGAGGGAGACCCAGTACTTC. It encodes CASSEGGLARETQYF. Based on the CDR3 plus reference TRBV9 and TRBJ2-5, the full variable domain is DSGVTQTPKHLITATGQRVTLRCSPRSGDLSVYWYQQSLDQGLQFLIQYYNGEERAKGNILERFSAQQFPDLHSELNLSSLELGDSALYFCASSEGGLARETQYFGPGTRLLVL.